The following is a TCR beta chain sequence with its context. What it binds is not known. This entry comes from a study of T cells in Graves' hyperthyroidism and ophthalmopathy. Study-wide points: Using 13 V-J features, a model discriminated ophthalmopathy from stable hyperthyroidism. Among thyroid clonotypes expanded above 0.001, most also appeared in blood.

Exclusion criteria comprised uncontrolled infection, other autoimmune disease, pregnancy or lactation. Clinical symptoms, serum thyroxine and TRAb, thyroid ultrasound and orbital computed tomography were used for the diagnoses. Researchers amplified the TCR beta CDR3 regions from RNA transcripts. Primed by the HTBI set, a first-round RT-PCR was run on the TCR CDR3. From the multiplex PCR reads, TCRdb called clonotypes with MiXCR, one entry per CDR3 protein. In the table there are hundreds of thousands of distinct CDR3 sequences, approximately 20% of which are singletons. The source of this sequence is a man between 35 and 55 years old with Graves' ophthalmopathy. The sequencing input was blood.

The CDR3 spells CSASSDRNNQPQHF. As DNA, the CDR3 is TGCAGTGCTAGCTCGGACAGGAACAATCAGCCCCAGCATTTT. The V and J genes are TRBV20-1 and TRBJ1-5, with 7 nucleotides matching TRBD1. The V gene's germline CDR1 is DFQATT and CDR2 SNEGSKA (reference sequence). CDR3 length: 14 residues. With V trimmed by 3 bases and J by 3 bases, 5 bases remained unmatched.